This paragraph covers one T cell receptor (beta chain) sequence. Antigen unknown. The entry originates in a study of cytomegalovirus exposure and HLA in healthy donors. The CDR3 spans 15 residues. V dropped 4 bases and J dropped 2 bases, with 9 bases sitting between them. CDR1 and CDR2 (germline): MNHEY, SVGAGI. Notes on the study in general: Listed as cytomegalovirus-associated were 164 TCR beta chains. Later findings reportedly placed an Asian-associated ancestry cluster below the roughly 700-donor mean for N-insertions.

PCR used 60 Vbeta primers and 13 Jbeta primers. Sequenced by immunoSEQ multiplex PCR; TCRdb stores in-frame clones only, minus some. Of 150,000 or so clones in the sample, roughly 75% were seen once. The clonotype was recovered from a man aged 18 to 29 in good health and CMV-seropositive. Sequenced input: PBMCs. The rearrangement links TRBV6-5 to TRBJ1-6, with a tentative D call TRBD1 (6 bases). The CDR3 loop is CASSFTGTYNSPLHF. In DNA, the CDR3 is TGTGCCAGCAGTTTTACAGGGACCTATAATTCACCCCTCCACTTT.